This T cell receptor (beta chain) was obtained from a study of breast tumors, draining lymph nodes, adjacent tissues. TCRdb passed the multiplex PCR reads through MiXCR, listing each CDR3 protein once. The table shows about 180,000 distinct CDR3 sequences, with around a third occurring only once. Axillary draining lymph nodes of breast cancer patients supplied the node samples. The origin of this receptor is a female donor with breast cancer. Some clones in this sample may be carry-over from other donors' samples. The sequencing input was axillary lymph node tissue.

CDR3 region: CATSARDLGGTYNEQFF. Written as DNA, the CDR3 is TGTGCCACCAGTGCTAGAGATCTCGGGGGGACCTACAATGAGCAGTTCTTC. The chain joins TRBV24-1 to TRBJ2-1; TRBD2 matches at 7 bases. This CDR3 comprises 17 residues. The germline V gene encodes CDR1 KGHDR and CDR2 SFDVKD. The V segment lost 5 bases and the J segment 2 bases; nucleotides outside the gene matches: 11.